This T cell receptor (beta chain) was recorded in a study of CD8 T cells in Susac syndrome. Germline V gives CDR1 LGHNA, CDR2 YSLEER. This CDR3 has 16 amino acids. J lost 5 bases, V lost 1 base, and 6 bases had no gene match. The RNA input was roughly 0.45 to 1 ug, and it was reverse transcribed with random hexamers. Using its own MiXCR run on the immunoSEQ multiplex PCR reads, TCRdb lists one record per CDR3 protein. The sample gives about 210,000 distinct CDR3 sequences, approximately 94% of which show up once; roughly 0.14% is in the top ten. This TCR came from a human donor with Susac syndrome. The sample taken for sequencing was CD4+ T cells from PBMCs. The J gene is TRBJ2-1, the V gene TRBV4-3, with 9 nucleotides matching TRBD1. CDR3 coding DNA: TGCGCCAGCAGCCAAGTGTGGACAGGGGCGAACAATGAGCAGTTCTTC. Its translation: CASSQVWTGANNEQFF.